This T cell receptor beta chain was identified during a study of T cell responses to AZD1222 COVID-19 vaccine. Points from the study as a whole: Spike-specific TCR breadth rose after two AZD1222 doses, and depth rose as well. There were vaccine-associated CD4 TCRs across spike, dominant at 160-218 and 743-854.

This clone was observed a handful of times. Its antigen is unknown. The protocol was immunoSEQ multiplex PCR, while the TCRdb copy is restricted to in-frame clones and leaves out a portion. The sample has around 150,000 clones; more than 75% are singletons. V shed 0 bases and J shed 8 bases, with 5 bases lying between them. CDR1 and CDR2 (germline): MNHEY, SMNVEV (reference sequence). The CDR3 extends over 13 amino acids. The sequencing here drew on peripheral blood, taken 28 days after the second AZD1222 dose. The TCR sequence derives from an adult who received the AZD1222 COVID-19 vaccine. The chain couples TRBV27 to TRBJ1-6; D unclear. The CDR3 region has the DNA TGTGCCAGCAGTTTATCGAGGTATTCACCCCTCCACTTT. It yields the protein CASSLSRYSPLHF.